This T cell receptor beta chain was recovered during a study of shared clonotypes between healthy human individuals. Broader study findings: Four donors had roughly 5.2% of their naive CD4 clonotypes in common.

J gave up 5 bases and V 1 base, and 21 bases lay outside the gene matches. Germline-derived CDR1 and CDR2 are SGHRS and YFSETQ. CDR3 length: 20 residues. The repertoire was sequenced with immunoSEQ multiplex PCR; TCRdb's copy has only in-frame clones and lacks some. The data hold about 1.1 million clones, with around 78% observed a single time. Note on this clone: Its target is not known.

This clonotype originated in a man between 18 and 35 years old in good health. Some clones in this sample may be carry-over from other donors' samples. The sample consisted of memory CD4+ T cells from PBMCs. Subset noted: CD45RA-negative fraction. The chain carries TRBV5-1 and TRBJ2-7; 10 nucleotides line up with TRBD2. The CDR3: CASSLWIPGSISSGSDEQYF. The CDR3 DNA follows: TGCGCCAGCAGCTTGTGGATCCCCGGATCAATCTCTAGCGGGAGCGACGAGCAGTACTTC.